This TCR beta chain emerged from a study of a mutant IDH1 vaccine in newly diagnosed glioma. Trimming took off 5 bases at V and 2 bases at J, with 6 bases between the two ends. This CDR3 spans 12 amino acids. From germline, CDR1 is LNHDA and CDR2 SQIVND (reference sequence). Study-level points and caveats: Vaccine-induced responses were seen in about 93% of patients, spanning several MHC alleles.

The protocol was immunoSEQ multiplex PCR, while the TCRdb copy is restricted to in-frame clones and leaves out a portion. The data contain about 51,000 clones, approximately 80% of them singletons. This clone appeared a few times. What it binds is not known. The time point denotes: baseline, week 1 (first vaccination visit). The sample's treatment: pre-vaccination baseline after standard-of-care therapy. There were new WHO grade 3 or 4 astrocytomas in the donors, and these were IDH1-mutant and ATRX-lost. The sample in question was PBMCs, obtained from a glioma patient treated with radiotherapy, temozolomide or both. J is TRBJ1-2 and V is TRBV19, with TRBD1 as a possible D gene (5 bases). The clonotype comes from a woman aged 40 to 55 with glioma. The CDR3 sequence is CASSRGNYGYTF. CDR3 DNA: TGTGCCAGTAGTCGGGGGAACTATGGCTACACCTTC.